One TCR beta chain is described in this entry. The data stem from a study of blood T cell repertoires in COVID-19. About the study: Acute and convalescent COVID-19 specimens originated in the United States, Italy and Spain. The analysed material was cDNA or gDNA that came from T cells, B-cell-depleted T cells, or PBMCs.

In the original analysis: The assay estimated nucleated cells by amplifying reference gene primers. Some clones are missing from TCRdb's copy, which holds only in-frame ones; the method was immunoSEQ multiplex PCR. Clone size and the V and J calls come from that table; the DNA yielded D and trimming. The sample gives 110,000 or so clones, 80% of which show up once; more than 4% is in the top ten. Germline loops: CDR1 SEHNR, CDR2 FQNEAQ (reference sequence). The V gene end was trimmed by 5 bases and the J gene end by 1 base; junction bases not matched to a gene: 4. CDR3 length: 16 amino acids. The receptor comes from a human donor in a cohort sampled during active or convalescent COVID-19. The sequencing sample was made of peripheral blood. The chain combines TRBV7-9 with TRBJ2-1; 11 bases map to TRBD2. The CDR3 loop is CASSVGTSGSYNEQFF. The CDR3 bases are TGTGCCAGCAGCGTCGGGACTAGCGGATCCTACAATGAGCAGTTCTTC.